This entry lists 27 T cell receptor beta chains sequenced from one sample in a study of CD8+ T cells in alopecia areata. As the sequencing template, cDNA was produced by extracting RNA and reverse transcribing it. Profiled with immunoSEQ multiplex PCR; TCRdb holds only in-frame clones, not every one. The table records 20,000 or so clones, around 62% of them present only once. Researchers gathered lesional scalp punch biopsies and peripheral blood from patients with alopecia areata. The input for sequencing was skin, taken at week 0. These TCRs come from a human donor with alopecia areata.

This rearrangement joins TRBV7-9 to TRBJ1-1; 8 nucleotides align to TRBD1. The CDR3 loop spans 14 amino acids. Germline V gene lookup returns CDR1 SEHNR and CDR2 FQNEAQ (reference sequence). V lost 3 bases and J lost 5; bases outside the gene matches: 5. Here the CDR3 reads CASSLATGDTEAFF. CDR3 sequence (DNA): TGTGCCAGCAGCTTGGCGACAGGGGATACTGAAGCTTTCTTT.

The chain joins TRBV25-1 to TRBJ2-3, with D uncertain. CDR3 length equals 13 residues. Trimming removed 7 bases from V and 3 bases from J, with 11 bases in between. CDR1 and CDR2 (germline): MGHDK, SYGVNS. This CDR3 is CASTEWGTDTQYF. The CDR3 nucleotides are TGTGCCAGCACCGAATGGGGAACAGATACGCAGTATTTT.

The rearrangement uses TRBV7-9 and TRBJ2-1, with 12 bases fitting TRBD2. Germline-derived CDR1 and CDR2 are SEHNR and FQNEAQ (reference sequence). Losses at the gene ends were 4 bases for V and 7 bases for J; bases not matched to a gene: 8. This CDR3 comprises 16 residues. CDR3 DNA sequence: TGTGCCAGCAGCTCGGAAACTAGCGGGGGGCGGAATGAGCAGTTCTTC. Its translation: CASSSETSGGRNEQFF.

The J gene is TRBJ2-5, the V gene TRBV5-1; no clear D. Germline V gene lookup returns CDR1 SGHRS and CDR2 YFSETQ. The CDR3 contains 12 residues. V lost 5 bases and J lost 5, with 10 bases in between. CDR3 amino acids: CASRLGEETQYF. CDR3 nucleotide sequence: TGCGCCAGCAGGTTAGGTGAGGAGACCCAGTACTTC. Full variable domain (remainder filled in from reference TRBV5-1 and TRBJ2-5): KAGVTQTPRYLIKTRGQQVTLSCSPISGHRSVSWYQQTPGQGLQFLFEYFSETQRNKGNFPGRFSGRQFSNSRSEMNVSTLELGDSALYLCASRLGEETQYFGPGTRLLVL.

This chain links TRBV5-4 with TRBJ1-6, with unresolved D. CDR1 and CDR2 (germline): SGHNT, YYREEE (reference sequence). V was trimmed by 0 bases and J by 10 bases, leaving 8 bases between them. This CDR3 contains 13 residues. The DNA of the CDR3 is TGTGCCAGCAGCTTGGTCGGCAACTCACCCCTCCACTTT. It yields the protein CASSLVGNSPLHF.

V usage is TRBV7-9 and J usage is TRBJ2-1; D is possibly TRBD2 (5 bases). Between the trimmed V and J ends, which lost 0 bases and 1 base, there was a span of 10 bases. This CDR3 region has 16 residues. Germline V gene sequence: CDR1 SEHNR, CDR2 FQNEAQ (reference sequence). In DNA form, the CDR3 reads TGTGCCAGCAGCTTAGCCCCGGGATCATCCTACAATGAGCAGTTCTTC. The encoded protein is CASSLAPGSSYNEQFF.

This rearrangement joins TRBV7-9 to TRBJ1-5; 10 positions agree with TRBD1. Germline V gene lookup returns CDR1 SEHNR and CDR2 FQNEAQ (reference sequence). The CDR3 spans 17 residues. V trimming: 5 bases; J trimming: 2 bases; junction bases outside the gene matches: 9. The CDR3 nucleotides are TGTGCCAGCAGCCAAGCCGCCGGGACAGGGGGCAATCAGCCCCAGCATTTT. This translates into CASSQAAGTGGNQPQHF.

This clone was counted a few times. This chain connects TRBV10-1 to TRBJ2-3; 9 bases match TRBD2. The length of the CDR3 is 15 residues. Trimming took 3 bases from V and 2 from J; bases not matched to a gene: 3. Per germline, CDR1 WNHNN and CDR2 SYGVQD (reference sequence). CDR3 coding DNA: TGCGCCAGCAGTGAAGCGGGGGGCTCCACAGATACGCAGTATTTT. Amino acids: CASSEAGGSTDTQYF.

This chain links TRBV18 with TRBJ1-4; D gene uncertain. The CDR3 covers 14 residues. CDR1 is KGHSH and CDR2 is LQKENI in the germline V gene. The ends were cut back, 2 bases at V and 1 base at J, with 5 bases in the middle. The CDR3 protein is CASSPEQTNEKLFF. Written as DNA, the CDR3 is TGTGCCAGCTCACCAGAGCAAACTAATGAAAAACTGTTTTTT. The full variable domain, in which reference TRBV18 and TRBJ1-4 provide the parts outside the CDR3, is NAGVMQNPRHLVRRRGQEARLRCSPMKGHSHVYWYRQLPEEGLKFMVYLQKENIIDESGMPKERFSAEFPKEGPSILRIQQVVRGDSAAYFCASSPEQTNEKLFFGSGTQLSVL.

The sample holds a few counts of this clone. The same CDR3 can be traced to other DNA sequences in this sample. CDR3 DNA sequence: TGTGCCAGCAGCCCCCAAGAGACCCAGTACTTC. Translated: CASSPQETQYF. V gene TRBV7-2 combines with J gene TRBJ2-5; no clear D. V lost 5 bases and J lost 1, with 2 bases in between. CDR3 length: 11 residues. Germline loops: CDR1 SGHTA, CDR2 FQGNSA.

The rearrangement links TRBV2 to TRBJ2-3; the D gene could be TRBD1 or TRBD2 (5 bases each). The length of the CDR3 is 16 residues. Trimming stripped 2 bases from V and 1 base from J, with 13 bases between. Germline V lookup: CDR1 SNHLY, CDR2 FYNNEI. This CDR3 reads CASSERWGLGTDTQYF. In nucleotides, the CDR3 is TGTGCCAGCAGTGAAAGGTGGGGGTTGGGCACAGATACGCAGTATTTT. Full variable domain (outside the CDR3, taken from reference TRBV2 and TRBJ2-3): EPEVTQTPSHQVTQMGQEVILRCVPISNHLYFYWYRQILGQKVEFLVSFYNNEISEKSEIFDDQFSVERPDGSNFTLKIRSTKLEDSAMYFCASSERWGLGTDTQYFGPGTRLTVL.

This rearrangement joins TRBV15 to TRBJ1-4; D call uncertain. Per germline, CDR1 LNHNV and CDR2 YYDKDF (reference sequence). Trimming took 0 bases from V and 5 from J, leaving 7 bases between them. This CDR3 contains 14 residues. CDR3 sequence: CATSRDRTNEKLFF. The CDR3 DNA is TGTGCCACCAGCAGAGACAGGACGAATGAAAAACTGTTTTTT.

This clone was observed a few times. The rearrangement joins TRBV7-2 to TRBJ1-1; TRBD1 matches 9 bases. Unmatched junction bases numbered 4, after V lost 2 bases and J lost 3 bases. There are 15 residues in the CDR3. CDR1 and CDR2 from the germline V gene are SGHTA and FQGNSA. CDR3 sequence: CASSLRGTGHTEAFF. CDR3 bases: TGTGCCAGCAGCTTAAGGGGGACAGGGCACACTGAAGCTTTCTTT.

The chain links TRBV7-2 to TRBJ2-3, with D hard to call. Looked up from germline, CDR1 is SGHTA and CDR2 is FQGNSA. The CDR3 is made up of 13 amino acids. V dropped 6 bases and J dropped 4 bases, with 11 bases sitting between them. The CDR3 sequence: CASRASAADTQYF. The CDR3 DNA follows: TGTGCCAGCAGGGCCTCGGCAGCAGATACGCAGTATTTT.

J is TRBJ2-1 and V is TRBV7-8; maybe TRBD1 (5 bases). V was cut by 1 base and J by 2 bases, with 12 bases left in between. The CDR3 runs 16 residues. CDR1 and CDR2 (germline): SGHVS, FQNEAQ. The CDR3 coding sequence is TGTGCCAGCAGCTTAGGTACAGGCCCAGCCTACAATGAGCAGTTCTTC. Translated: CASSLGTGPAYNEQFF.

This chain uses TRBV4-3 with TRBJ2-5, with TRBD2 matching 7 bases. V gave up 0 bases and J gave up 5 bases; unmatched junction bases: 9. The CDR3 extends over 16 amino acids. In germline, CDR1 is LGHNA, CDR2 YSLEER. The CDR3 protein is CASSQDTARRGETQYF. Written as DNA, the CDR3 is TGCGCCAGCAGCCAAGATACGGCTCGGCGGGGGGAGACCCAGTACTTC.

About this clone: The identical CDR3 is also encoded by other nucleotide sequences in the sample. In nucleotides, the CDR3 is TGTGCCAGCAGCACGGACAGGGGCGTACAGGAGACCCAGTACTTC. It translates to CASSTDRGVQETQYF. V and J are TRBV21-1 and TRBJ2-5; the table calls TRBD1, which could not be checked here. TRBV21-1 is designated a pseudogene. The CDR3 length is 15 residues.

The chain employs TRBV10-3 and TRBJ2-2; 13 nucleotides line up with TRBD2. Germline CDR1 is ENHRY and CDR2 is SYGVKD. V was pared by 6 bases and J by 5 bases, with 3 bases of the junction left unmatched. The CDR3 runs to 15 residues. DNA of the CDR3: TGTGCCATCAGCGGGACTAGCGGGGAAACCGGGGAGCTGTTTTTT. It encodes CAISGTSGETGELFF.

This clone has just one count. The chain uses TRBV27 and TRBJ1-5, with TRBD1 identical over 7 bases. The ends lost 7 bases at V and 7 bases at J; junction bases unmatched: 4. Germline V gives CDR1 MNHEY, CDR2 SMNVEV (reference sequence). The CDR3 runs to 12 residues. The CDR3 here is CASKNRGQPQHF. DNA for the CDR3: TGTGCCAGCAAGAACAGGGGCCAGCCCCAGCATTTT.

This clone showed up just once. The rearrangement joins TRBV7-8 to TRBJ2-3; 9 bases agree with TRBD1. The CDR3 length is 16 residues. Germline CDR1 and CDR2: SGHVS and FQNEAQ. J was trimmed by 2 bases and V by 3 bases; bases with no gene match: 6. The CDR3 here is CASSFTGTGITDTQYF. DNA for the CDR3: TGTGCCAGCAGCTTTACCGGGACAGGGATCACAGATACGCAGTATTTT.

The chain recombines TRBV4-3 with TRBJ1-4; 7 bases are shared with TRBD1. The ends lost 4 bases at V and 2 bases at J; junction bases unmatched: 7. CDR3 length: 16 amino acids. The germline CDR1 and CDR2 sequences are LGHNA and YSLEER. The CDR3 region has the DNA TGCGCCAGCAGCCTGTTAGGGGGCTGGACTAATGAAAAACTGTTTTTT. Its protein product is CASSLLGGWTNEKLFF.

The V and J genes are TRBV7-8 and TRBJ2-7; either TRBD1 or TRBD2 may supply D (5 bases each). This CDR3 spans 14 amino acids. Looked up from germline, CDR1 is SGHVS and CDR2 is FQNEAQ. Trimming pared 4 bases from V and 7 bases from J, leaving 17 bases between. CDR3 DNA: TGTGCCAGCAGCTCCCCGGCTCGGGGCTATGAGCAGTACTTC. Encoded protein: CASSSPARGYEQYF.

This CDR3 reads CASTQQGASVQPQHF. CDR3 DNA sequence: TGTGCCAGTACCCAACAGGGGGCTTCGGTTCAGCCCCAGCATTTT. The chain uses TRBV19 and TRBJ1-5; 9 bases align to TRBD1. J was trimmed by 6 bases and V by 7 bases; bases with no gene match: 10. Germline CDR1 and CDR2: LNHDA and SQIVND (reference sequence). CDR3 length: 15 residues.

The chain carries TRBV5-5 and TRBJ1-6; the D is unclear. Germline CDR1 and CDR2: SGHKS and YYEKEE (reference sequence). V lost 4 bases and J lost 7, with 15 bases in between. The CDR3 is 15 amino acids. The CDR3 coding sequence is TGTGCCAGCAGCCTACTTGCCGGGGTAAATTCACCCCTCCACTTT. Protein product: CASSLLAGVNSPLHF.

J is TRBJ1-5 and V is TRBV7-2; possibly TRBD1 for D (6 bases). Trimming took 5 bases from V and 6 from J, leaving 20 bases between them. Looked up from germline, CDR1 is SGHTA and CDR2 is FQGNSA. The CDR3 sequence is 16 residues long. The CDR3 DNA reads as TGTGCCAGCAGCCCGCTACAGGGATCCGGGGCTCAGCCCCAGCATTTT. It is translated as CASSPLQGSGAQPQHF.

This chain joins TRBV27 and TRBJ2-7, with D tentatively TRBD2 (5 bases). The germline V and J ends were trimmed by 6 bases and 7 bases, with 16 bases remaining between them. The CDR3 is made up of 13 amino acids. The V gene's germline CDR1 is MNHEY and CDR2 SMNVEV (reference sequence). The CDR3 loop reads CASRQGERGEQYF. The CDR3 DNA reads TGTGCCAGCAGGCAAGGAGAGAGAGGGGAGCAGTACTTC.

The chain combines TRBV6-5 with TRBJ2-7; 9 bases match TRBD2. This CDR3 has 14 residues. Looked up from germline, CDR1 is MNHEY and CDR2 is SVGAGI. V dropped 5 bases and J dropped 3; count of bases not matched to a gene: 5. The CDR3 DNA sequence: TGTGCCAGCAGTCCCAGCGGGGGGAACTACGAGCAGTACTTC. Translating it yields CASSPSGGNYEQYF.